Listed here is a single T cell receptor (beta chain). The sample originates from a study of cytomegalovirus exposure and HLA in healthy donors. Germline lookup yields CDR1 MNHNS and CDR2 SASEGT. There are 15 residues in the CDR3. The V gene lost 3 bases and the J gene lost 0 bases, with 9 bases spanning the gap. The primer mix had 60 Vbeta and 13 Jbeta primers. Original analysis: In a later analysis, 75 million to 95 million unique TCR beta chains included roughly 11 million shared by two or more donors. Generated by immunoSEQ multiplex PCR, the TCRdb table keeps only in-frame clones and is missing some. V and J calls and clone size come straight from that table; D and trimming were deduced from the DNA. With about 110,000 clones in the sample, the ten largest clones hold roughly 3.5%.

Material for sequencing was PBMCs. V gene TRBV6-1 combines with J gene TRBJ2-1; no reliable D call. The TCR was taken from a young man in good health and CMV-seronegative. The CDR3 bases are TGTGCCAGCAGTGACCTGGTGAGCTCCTACAATGAGCAGTTCTTC. Amino acids: CASSDLVSSYNEQFF.